One sample yielded the 7 T cell receptor beta chains listed below, sequenced in a study of T cells after yellow fever vaccination. TCRdb analysed the 5' RACE reads with MiXCR anew, one entry per CDR3 protein. The sample lists approximately 450,000 distinct CDR3 sequences; approximately 19% were seen once. This specimen was PBMCs, taken before the yellow fever booster vaccination. Receptors originate from a man aged 18-30 years who received the YFV17D yellow fever vaccine.

Only a few counts were recorded for this clonotype. This chain joins TRBV7-9 and TRBJ2-7; no clear D gene. The CDR3 extends over 15 amino acids. CDR1 and CDR2 (germline): SEHNR, FQNEAQ (reference sequence). Trimming shortened V by 3 bases and J by 7 bases, and 19 bases separated the two germline ends. DNA for the CDR3: TGTGCCAGCAGCTTCGAACCAGGACGTCCACAAGAGCAGTACTTC. Its translation is CASSFEPGRPQEQYF.

The CDR3 protein is CASRELQGEAGNTIYF. CDR3 DNA sequence: TGTGCCAGCAGGGAACTACAGGGAGAGGCTGGAAACACCATATATTTT. The chain has TRBV7-9 and TRBJ1-3; D is perhaps TRBD1 (6 bases). The V end was cut by 6 bases, the J end by 2 bases, with 17 bases between. CDR3 length: 16 amino acids. The germline CDR1 and CDR2 sequences are SEHNR and FQNEAQ (reference sequence).

J is TRBJ1-6 and V is TRBV7-2; unclear D gene. Germline-derived CDR1 and CDR2 are SGHTA and FQGNSA. V was pared by 1 base and J by 10 bases, with 14 bases between. This CDR3 region has 15 residues. The CDR3 DNA sequence: TGTGCCAGCAGCTTAGGGCCCCCGGGTGGCTCACCCCTCCACTTT. It encodes CASSLGPPGGSPLHF.

This chain uses TRBV4-1 with TRBJ2-1; D gene ambiguous. The CDR3 spans 13 residues. V was shortened by 5 bases and J by 8 bases, with 13 bases between the two germline ends. Germline values: CDR1 MGHRA, CDR2 YSYEKL. The CDR3 DNA reads TGCGCCAGCAGCGATAGATCCGGCGATGAGCAGTTCTTC. It yields the protein CASSDRSGDEQFF.

This clonotype has just a few counts. The rearrangement links TRBV5-1 to TRBJ2-5; maybe TRBD2 (7 bases). Germline V gene sequence: CDR1 SGHRS, CDR2 YFSETQ. Between the trimmed V and J ends, which lost 7 bases and 7 bases, there was a span of 23 bases. The CDR3 is made up of 15 amino acids. DNA of the CDR3: TGCGCCAGCGGAGGAGGGGGGGTACTAAGAGGGACCCAGTACTTC. This translates into CASGGGGVLRGTQYF.

The J gene is TRBJ1-2, the V gene TRBV25-1, with D unresolved. The CDR3 totals 12 residues. V lost 0 bases, J lost 2 bases, and 1 base lay in between. Per germline, CDR1 MGHDK and CDR2 SYGVNS. DNA of the CDR3: TGTGCCAGCAGTGAATACAACTATGGCTACACCTTC. This encodes CASSEYNYGYTF.

The chain joins TRBV6-5 to TRBJ2-1; a weak D match, TRBD2 (6 bases). This CDR3 is built from 16 residues. The V end was cut by 7 bases, the J end by 2 bases, with 18 bases between. Germline V CDR1 and CDR2: MNHEY, SVGAGI. Written as DNA, the CDR3 is TGTGCCAGCACCCCGTCCGGGACTGGGCCCTACAATGAGCAGTTCTTC. Amino acids: CASTPSGTGPYNEQFF.